The rows below give T cell receptor beta chains drawn from one sample of a study of CD8 T cells in ankylosing spondylitis. TCRdb reprocessed the 5' RACE reads via MiXCR and lists one record per CDR3 protein. The table records around 300,000 distinct CDR3 sequences, more than 20% of them present only once. Source material: blood, either unsorted or a sorted T cell fraction (not recorded which). The receptor set was obtained from a female donor with ankylosing spondylitis or in good health (not recorded which). CDR3s include the opening cysteine and the closing phenylalanine or tryptophan. The D gene is left open where the match is weak. A clone size is listed for some rows: how often the clone was seen (once, few, many), or a class if it is expanded.

D gene: TRBD2; V gene: TRBV27; J gene: TRBJ2-2; clone size: .; CDR3 DNA: TGTGCCAGCAGTTTACGAGGGAGGGTGACCGGGGAGCTGTTTTTT; CDR3 protein: CASSLRGRVTGELFF
D gene: TRBD2; V gene: TRBV20-1; J gene: TRBJ2-3; clone size: .; CDR3 DNA: TGCAGTGCTAGAGCCGGGACTACTCGCACAGATACGCAGTATTTT; CDR3 protein: CSARAGTTRTDTQYF
D gene: .; V gene: TRBV29-1; J gene: TRBJ1-5; clone size: .; CDR3 DNA: TGCAGCGTTGCCCCAGGGGGCAATCAGCCCCAGCATTTT; CDR3 protein: CSVAPGGNQPQHF
D gene: .; V gene: TRBV5-4; J gene: TRBJ2-1; clone size: .; CDR3 DNA: TGTGCCAGCGCGGGTGACTCCTACAATGAGCAGTTCTTC; CDR3 protein: CASAGDSYNEQFF
D gene: TRBD2; V gene: TRBV20-1; J gene: TRBJ2-1; clone size: few; CDR3 DNA: TGCAGTGGGGTGATCGCTAGCGGAAACTACAATGAGCAGTTCTTC; CDR3 protein: CSGVIASGNYNEQFF
D gene: .; V gene: TRBV20-1; J gene: TRBJ2-5; clone size: .; CDR3 DNA: TGCAGTGCTAGAGTTCCTCCCGCGACGGAGTACTTC; CDR3 protein: CSARVPPATEYF
D gene: TRBD2; V gene: TRBV6-2/TRBV6-3; J gene: TRBJ2-1; clone size: few; CDR3 DNA: TGTGCCAGCAGTTACTTAGCGGGAGGATACAATGAGCAGTTCTTC; CDR3 protein: CASSYLAGGYNEQFF
D gene: .; V gene: TRBV20-1; J gene: TRBJ2-1; clone size: few; CDR3 DNA: TGCAGTGCTAGCTTTGGGGCGAACCGGGGTGAGCAGTTCTTC; CDR3 protein: CSASFGANRGEQFF
D gene: .; V gene: TRBV12-3/TRBV12-4; J gene: TRBJ1-2; clone size: .; CDR3 DNA: TGTGCCAGCAGCTCGACAGACTATGGCTACACCTTC; CDR3 protein: CASSSTDYGYTF
D gene: .; V gene: TRBV11-1; J gene: TRBJ1-1; clone size: .; CDR3 DNA: TGTGCCAGCAGCCCCAGCCCGACAGGACGTACTGAAGCTTTCTTT; CDR3 protein: CASSPSPTGRTEAFF
D gene: .; V gene: TRBV4-3; J gene: TRBJ1-2; clone size: few; CDR3 DNA: TGCGCCAGCAGCTCGCGGTCGGGGTACTATGGCTACACCTTC; CDR3 protein: CASSSRSGYYGYTF
D gene: .; V gene: TRBV5-1; J gene: TRBJ2-2; clone size: .; CDR3 DNA: TGCGCCAGCAGTCCGTCGACAGCCGGGGAGCTGTTTTTT; CDR3 protein: CASSPSTAGELFF
D gene: .; V gene: TRBV7-2; J gene: TRBJ2-3; clone size: .; CDR3 DNA: TGTGCCAGCAGCCCTGGGGACAATCGGATTATAGATACGCAGTATTTT; CDR3 protein: CASSPGDNRIIDTQYF
D gene: .; V gene: TRBV20-1; J gene: TRBJ2-1; clone size: .; CDR3 DNA: TGCAGTGCCAAGGCGGCGACCTACAATGAGCAGTTCTTC; CDR3 protein: CSAKAATYNEQFF
D gene: .; V gene: TRBV12-3/TRBV12-4; J gene: TRBJ2-1; clone size: .; CDR3 DNA: TGTGCCAGCAGTGTCCCGGGGTCCTACAATGAGCAGTTCTTC; CDR3 protein: CASSVPGSYNEQFF
D gene: .; V gene: TRBV29-1; J gene: TRBJ2-3; clone size: .; CDR3 DNA: TGCAGCTACCGCCGTATGGTCCCAGATACGCAGTATTTT; CDR3 protein: CSYRRMVPDTQYF
D gene: .; V gene: TRBV6-2/TRBV6-3; J gene: TRBJ1-2; clone size: few; CDR3 DNA: TGTGCCAGCAGTTACGTCCGGAGGGACGGCTACACCTTC; CDR3 protein: CASSYVRRDGYTF
D gene: TRBD2; V gene: TRBV10-3; J gene: TRBJ2-1; clone size: many; CDR3 DNA: TGTGCCACCGGGACTAGCGGGACCTATGAGCAGTTCTTC; CDR3 protein: CATGTSGTYEQFF
D gene: TRBD1; V gene: TRBV24-1; J gene: TRBJ1-2; clone size: many; CDR3 DNA: TGTGCCACCAGGCCTGGGACAGGGGGCTCAATGGGCTACACCTTC; CDR3 protein: CATRPGTGGSMGYTF
D gene: .; V gene: TRBV27; J gene: TRBJ1-1; clone size: .; CDR3 DNA: TGTGCCAGCAGTGTACAGGGCAACACTGAAGCTTTCTTT; CDR3 protein: CASSVQGNTEAFF
D gene: .; V gene: TRBV12-3/TRBV12-4; J gene: TRBJ1-2; clone size: .; CDR3 DNA: TGTGCCAGCAAGCCTGTGGGGGTCAACTATGGCTACACCTTC; CDR3 protein: CASKPVGVNYGYTF
D gene: TRBD1; V gene: TRBV7-3; J gene: TRBJ2-1; clone size: few; CDR3 DNA: TGTGCCAGCAGCTACGGGACAGGGGGCTGGCAGTTCTTC; CDR3 protein: CASSYGTGGWQFF
D gene: .; V gene: TRBV5-1; J gene: TRBJ2-7; clone size: few; CDR3 DNA: TGCGCCAGCAGCTTAAGCCATACGGTTACCTACGAGCAGTACTTC; CDR3 protein: CASSLSHTVTYEQYF
D gene: .; V gene: TRBV7-6; J gene: TRBJ1-2; clone size: .; CDR3 DNA: TGTGCCAGCAGCCCCACCGGACAGCCCATCATTAACTATGGCTACACCTTC; CDR3 protein: CASSPTGQPIINYGYTF
D gene: .; V gene: TRBV29-1; J gene: TRBJ2-3; clone size: .; CDR3 DNA: TGCAGCGTTGGAGGGAGCAGAGCAGATACGCAGTATTTT; CDR3 protein: CSVGGSRADTQYF
D gene: .; V gene: TRBV7-8; J gene: TRBJ2-7; clone size: few; CDR3 DNA: TGTGCCAGCAGCTCTGCTAGGGGCGAGCAGTACTTC; CDR3 protein: CASSSARGEQYF
D gene: TRBD1; V gene: TRBV5-1; J gene: TRBJ1-2; clone size: .; CDR3 DNA: TGCGCCAGCAGCCCGACACAGGGGGCTAACTATGGCTACACCTTC; CDR3 protein: CASSPTQGANYGYTF
D gene: .; V gene: TRBV7-2; J gene: TRBJ1-6; clone size: few; CDR3 DNA: TGTGCCAGCAGCCCCCCCCTTACACCCCTCCACTTT; CDR3 protein: CASSPPLTPLHF
D gene: TRBD1; V gene: TRBV12-3/TRBV12-4; J gene: TRBJ1-1; clone size: many; CDR3 DNA: TGTGCCAGCAGTTTGACAGGGAGGGCTGAAGCTTTCTTT; CDR3 protein: CASSLTGRAEAFF
D gene: .; V gene: TRBV7-2; J gene: TRBJ2-7; clone size: .; CDR3 DNA: TGTGCCAGCAGCTTATCTAGATTAAACGAGCAGTACTTC; CDR3 protein: CASSLSRLNEQYF
D gene: .; V gene: TRBV18; J gene: TRBJ2-5; clone size: few; CDR3 DNA: TGTGCCAGCTCACCGGGGACAGAGACCCAGTACTTC; CDR3 protein: CASSPGTETQYF
D gene: TRBD1; V gene: TRBV10-3; J gene: TRBJ2-5; clone size: .; CDR3 DNA: TGTGCCATCAGTGAGGGACAGGGGCTCCAAGAGACCCAGTACTTC; CDR3 protein: CAISEGQGLQETQYF
D gene: TRBD2; V gene: TRBV6-5; J gene: TRBJ2-2; clone size: .; CDR3 DNA: TGTGCCAGCAGTTCCCGTGGTAGCGGGGTCACCGGGGAGCTGTTTTTT; CDR3 protein: CASSSRGSGVTGELFF
D gene: .; V gene: TRBV18; J gene: TRBJ1-1; clone size: few; CDR3 DNA: TGTGCCAGCTCACCAGATCCCAGTGGCACTGAAGCTTTCTTT; CDR3 protein: CASSPDPSGTEAFF
D gene: .; V gene: TRBV6-4; J gene: TRBJ1-1; clone size: few; CDR3 DNA: TGTGCCAGCAGTGACTCAATCACTGAAGCTTTCTTT; CDR3 protein: CASSDSITEAFF
D gene: .; V gene: TRBV2; J gene: TRBJ2-7; clone size: .; CDR3 DNA: TGTGCCAGCAGACCTACTAGATACTACGAGCAGTACTTC; CDR3 protein: CASRPTRYYEQYF
D gene: TRBD1; V gene: TRBV27; J gene: TRBJ1-6; clone size: few; CDR3 DNA: TGTGCCAGCAGCTCCACCGGGACAGGGGACAATTCACCCCTCCACTTT; CDR3 protein: CASSSTGTGDNSPLHF
D gene: .; V gene: TRBV20-1; J gene: TRBJ1-1; clone size: many; CDR3 DNA: TGCAGTGCGCCGGGGGGGTGGACCACTGAAGCTTTCTTT; CDR3 protein: CSAPGGWTTEAFF
D gene: TRBD1; V gene: TRBV12-3/TRBV12-4; J gene: TRBJ1-1; clone size: .; CDR3 DNA: TGTGCCAGCAGTATGACAGGGCAGACTGAAGCTTTCTTT; CDR3 protein: CASSMTGQTEAFF
D gene: TRBD1; V gene: TRBV7-2; J gene: TRBJ1-5; clone size: few; CDR3 DNA: TGTGCCAGCAGCGCCAGGGGGGTCGGTCAGCCCCAGCATTTT; CDR3 protein: CASSARGVGQPQHF
D gene: TRBD1; V gene: TRBV19; J gene: TRBJ2-1; clone size: once; CDR3 DNA: TGTGCCAGTAGTACTCCCCTGGGGACAGGGGGTAATGAGCAGTTCTTC; CDR3 protein: CASSTPLGTGGNEQFF
D gene: .; V gene: TRBV12-3/TRBV12-4; J gene: TRBJ2-7; clone size: few; CDR3 DNA: TGTGCCAGCAGCAACAGGGTCGAGCAGTACTTC; CDR3 protein: CASSNRVEQYF
D gene: TRBD1; V gene: TRBV29-1; J gene: TRBJ1-1; clone size: many; CDR3 DNA: TGCAGCGTTGGAAGGGGGCGCGCGGCTGAAGCTTTCTTT; CDR3 protein: CSVGRGRAAEAFF
D gene: .; V gene: TRBV12-3/TRBV12-4; J gene: TRBJ2-4; clone size: many; CDR3 DNA: TGTGCCAGCACCAAAGGGGGGGGGGCGCGGAACATTCAGTACTTC; CDR3 protein: CASTKGGGARNIQYF
D gene: TRBD2; V gene: TRBV7-9; J gene: TRBJ2-3; clone size: .; CDR3 DNA: TGTGCCAGCCGGGGGGGCTACGATACGCAGTATTTT; CDR3 protein: CASRGGYDTQYF
D gene: .; V gene: TRBV12-3/TRBV12-4; J gene: TRBJ1-1; clone size: .; CDR3 DNA: TGTGCCAGCAGTTTAAGGGTAGGAGGCAGTAGAATTGAAGCTTTCTTT; CDR3 protein: CASSLRVGGSRIEAFF
D gene: TRBD1; V gene: TRBV5-1; J gene: TRBJ2-3; clone size: few; CDR3 DNA: TGCGCCAGCAGCACGACAGGGTGGCGCACAGATACGCAGTATTTT; CDR3 protein: CASSTTGWRTDTQYF
D gene: .; V gene: TRBV20-1; J gene: TRBJ2-7; clone size: many; CDR3 DNA: TGCAGTGCCCTATCTTCGGGAAAAGAGCAGTACTTC; CDR3 protein: CSALSSGKEQYF
D gene: TRBD1; V gene: TRBV29-1; J gene: TRBJ2-1; clone size: many; CDR3 DNA: TGCAGCGCCTGGGACAGGGCGTCCCACAATGAGCAGTTCTTC; CDR3 protein: CSAWDRASHNEQFF
D gene: TRBD2; V gene: TRBV10-3; J gene: TRBJ2-5; clone size: few; CDR3 DNA: TGTGCCATCAGTACCTTTAGGACTAGCGAGGGGGTATCAGAGACCCAGTACTTC; CDR3 protein: CAISTFRTSEGVSETQYF
D gene: TRBD2; V gene: TRBV12-3/TRBV12-4; J gene: TRBJ2-3; clone size: .; CDR3 DNA: TGTGCCTCGGCGGGAGTGGCAGATACGCAGTATTTT; CDR3 protein: CASAGVADTQYF